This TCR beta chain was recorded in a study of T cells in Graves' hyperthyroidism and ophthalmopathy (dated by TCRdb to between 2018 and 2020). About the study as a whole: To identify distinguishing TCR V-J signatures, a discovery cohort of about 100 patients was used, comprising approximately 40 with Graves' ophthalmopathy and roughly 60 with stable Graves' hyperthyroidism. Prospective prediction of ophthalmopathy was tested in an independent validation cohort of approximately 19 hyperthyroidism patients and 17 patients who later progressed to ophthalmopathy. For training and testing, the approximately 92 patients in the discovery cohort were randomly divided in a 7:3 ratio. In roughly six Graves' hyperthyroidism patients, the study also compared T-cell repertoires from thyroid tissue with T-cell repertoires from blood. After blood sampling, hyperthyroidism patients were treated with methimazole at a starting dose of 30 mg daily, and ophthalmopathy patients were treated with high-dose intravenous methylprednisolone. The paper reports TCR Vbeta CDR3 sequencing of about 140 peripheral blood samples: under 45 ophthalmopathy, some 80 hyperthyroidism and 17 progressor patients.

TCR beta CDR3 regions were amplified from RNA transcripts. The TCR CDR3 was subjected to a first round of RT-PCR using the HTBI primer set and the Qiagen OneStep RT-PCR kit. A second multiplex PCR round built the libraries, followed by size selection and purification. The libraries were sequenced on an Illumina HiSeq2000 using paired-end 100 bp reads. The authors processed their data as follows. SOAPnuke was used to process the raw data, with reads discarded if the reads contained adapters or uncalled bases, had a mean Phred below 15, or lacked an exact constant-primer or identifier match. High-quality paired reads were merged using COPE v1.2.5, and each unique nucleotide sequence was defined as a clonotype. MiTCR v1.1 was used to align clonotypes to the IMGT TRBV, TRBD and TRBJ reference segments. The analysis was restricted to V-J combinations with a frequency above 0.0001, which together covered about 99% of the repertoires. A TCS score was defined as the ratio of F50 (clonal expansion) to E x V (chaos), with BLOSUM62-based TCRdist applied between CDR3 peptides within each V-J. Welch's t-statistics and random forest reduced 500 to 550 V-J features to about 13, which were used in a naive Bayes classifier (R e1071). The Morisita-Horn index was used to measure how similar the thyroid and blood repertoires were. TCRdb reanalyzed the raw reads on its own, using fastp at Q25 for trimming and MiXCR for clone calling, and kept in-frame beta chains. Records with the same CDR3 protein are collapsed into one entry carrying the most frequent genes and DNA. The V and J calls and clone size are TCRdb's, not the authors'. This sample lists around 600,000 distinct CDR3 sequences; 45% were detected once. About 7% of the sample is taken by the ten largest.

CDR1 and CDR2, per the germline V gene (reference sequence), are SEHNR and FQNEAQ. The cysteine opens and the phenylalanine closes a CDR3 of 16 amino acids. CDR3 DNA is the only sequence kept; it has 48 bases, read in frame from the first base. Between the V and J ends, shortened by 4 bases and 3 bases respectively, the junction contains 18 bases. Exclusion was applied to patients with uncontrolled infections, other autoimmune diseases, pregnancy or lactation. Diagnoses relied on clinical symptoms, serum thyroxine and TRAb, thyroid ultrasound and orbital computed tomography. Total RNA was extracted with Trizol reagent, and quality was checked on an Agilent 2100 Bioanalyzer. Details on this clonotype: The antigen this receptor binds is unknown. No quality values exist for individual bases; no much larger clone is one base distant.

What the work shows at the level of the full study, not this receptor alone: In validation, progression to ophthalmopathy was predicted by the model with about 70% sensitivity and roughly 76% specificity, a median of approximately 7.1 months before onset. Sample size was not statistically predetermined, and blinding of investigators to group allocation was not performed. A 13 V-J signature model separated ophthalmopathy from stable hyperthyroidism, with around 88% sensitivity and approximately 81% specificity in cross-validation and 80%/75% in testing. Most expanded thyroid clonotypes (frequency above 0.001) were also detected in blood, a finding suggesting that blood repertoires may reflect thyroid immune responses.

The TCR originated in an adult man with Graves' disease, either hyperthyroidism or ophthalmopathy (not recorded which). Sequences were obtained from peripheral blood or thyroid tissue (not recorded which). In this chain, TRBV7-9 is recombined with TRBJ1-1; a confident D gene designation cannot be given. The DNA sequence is TGTGCCAGCAGCTCTCGGGTTTTAGGGCGAGACACTGAAGCTTTCTTT. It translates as CASSSRVLGRDTEAFF.